This T cell receptor (beta chain) was retrieved from a study of blood T cell repertoires in COVID-19. Background on the study: COVID-19 samples collected from the United States, Italy and Spain covered acute and convalescent phases. Nucleic acid was either cDNA or gDNA, and it came from T cells, B-cell-depleted T cells, or PBMCs.

The authors' processing: Amplification of reference gene primers provided the estimated nucleated cell counts. Method: immunoSEQ multiplex PCR; TCRdb's copy keeps in-frame clones and lacks some. Clone size and the V and J calls come from that table; the DNA yielded D and trimming. The sample lists about 21,000 clones, approximately 90% occurring once. The CDR3 sequence is 15 residues long. Germline V gene data show CDR1 as LGHNA and CDR2 as YNFKEQ. The V gene end was trimmed by 0 bases and the J gene end by 5 bases; junction bases not matched to a gene: 0. Source material: peripheral blood. The TCR originated in a human donor with active COVID-19. The donor label of this sample is uncertain. The rearrangement uses TRBV4-2 and TRBJ2-2; 10 bases are shared with TRBD2. The CDR3 DNA reads as TGTGCCAGCAGCCAAGAAGCGGGAGGGACCGGGGAGCTGTTTTTT. This gives the protein CASSQEAGGTGELFF.